This record concerns one TCR beta chain sequence. The data are from a study of blood T cell repertoires in COVID-19. Sequencing used immunoSEQ multiplex PCR; TCRdb keeps in-frame clones, though not all of them. The sample shows under 200,000 clones, approximately 81% of them seen only once. The source material was peripheral blood. This receptor was obtained from a woman in her 70s with COVID-19, enrolled during active disease.

CDR3 in DNA: TGTGCCAGTACCTTGGGGCGGGAGATGAACACTGAAGCTTTCTTT. Its protein product is CASTLGREMNTEAFF. The V call is TRBV19, the J call TRBJ1-1; D possibly corresponds to TRBD1 (5 bases). The V end was cut by 7 bases, the J end by 0 bases, with 15 bases between. Germline CDR1 reads LNHDA; CDR2 reads SQIVND (reference sequence). The CDR3 totals 15 residues.